This T cell receptor beta chain was identified in a study of shared clonotypes between healthy human individuals. The CDR3 loop spans 16 amino acids. V was pared by 0 bases and J by 4 bases, with 8 bases of the junction left unmatched. CDR1 and CDR2 (germline): SGDLS, YYNGEE. Template for every sorted-subset replicate PCR totaled roughly 210 ng DNA, roughly 30,000 T cell genomes. Measured with immunoSEQ multiplex PCR; TCRdb has only the in-frame clones, and not every one. The sample carries more than 2 million clones, around 95% recorded once. This clone appeared once. Its matching antigen is unknown. Those who donated were healthy HIV-negative adults, with no recent acute infections or vaccinations reported. Findings and caveats of the study: Among a handful of donors, roughly 5% of naive CD4 clonotypes were found in common. Read depth was anticipated to influence clonotype sharing among donors.

The chain uses TRBV9 and TRBJ2-7; 9 bases agree with TRBD1. Sequenced material: naive CD4+ T cells sorted from blood. Subset noted: CD45RA+ positively selected. The TCR comes from a young man in good health. The CDR3, as DNA: TGTGCCAGCAGCGTAGACCACGGACAGGGGCGGTACGAGCAGTACTTC. It yields the protein CASSVDHGQGRYEQYF.